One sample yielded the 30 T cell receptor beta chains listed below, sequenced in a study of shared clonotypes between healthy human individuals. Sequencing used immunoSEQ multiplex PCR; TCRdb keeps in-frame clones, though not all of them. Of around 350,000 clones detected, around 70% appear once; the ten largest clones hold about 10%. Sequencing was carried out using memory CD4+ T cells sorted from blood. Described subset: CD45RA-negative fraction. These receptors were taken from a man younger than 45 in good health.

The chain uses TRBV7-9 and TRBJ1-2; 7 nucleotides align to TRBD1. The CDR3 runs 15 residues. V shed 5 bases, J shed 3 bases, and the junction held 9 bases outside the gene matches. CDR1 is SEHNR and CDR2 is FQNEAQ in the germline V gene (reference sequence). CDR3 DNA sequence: TGTGCCAGCAGCCACAGACAGGGCGAGGACTATGGCTACACCTTC. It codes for CASSHRQGEDYGYTF.

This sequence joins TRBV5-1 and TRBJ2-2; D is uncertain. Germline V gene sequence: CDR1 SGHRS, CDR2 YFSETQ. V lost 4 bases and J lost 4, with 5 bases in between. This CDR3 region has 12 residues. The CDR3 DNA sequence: TGCGCCAGCAGCCCTTTCACCGGGGAGCTGTTTTTT. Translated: CASSPFTGELFF. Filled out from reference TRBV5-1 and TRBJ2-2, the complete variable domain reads KAGVTQTPRYLIKTRGQQVTLSCSPISGHRSVSWYQQTPGQGLQFLFEYFSETQRNKGNFPGRFSGRQFSNSRSEMNVSTLELGDSALYLCASSPFTGELFFGEGSRLTVL.

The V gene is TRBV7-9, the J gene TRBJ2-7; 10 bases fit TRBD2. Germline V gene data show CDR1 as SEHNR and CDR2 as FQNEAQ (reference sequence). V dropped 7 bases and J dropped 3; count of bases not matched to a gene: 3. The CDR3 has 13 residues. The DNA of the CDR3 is TGTGCCAGCATTTCTAGCGGGAGCTACGAGCAGTACTTC. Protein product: CASISSGSYEQYF.

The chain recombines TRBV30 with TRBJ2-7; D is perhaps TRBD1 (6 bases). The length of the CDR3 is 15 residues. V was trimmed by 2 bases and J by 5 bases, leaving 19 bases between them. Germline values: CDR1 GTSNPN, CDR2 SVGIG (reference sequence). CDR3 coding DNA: TGTGCCTGGAGTCCTATCGGGACAAAAGTGGACGAGCAGTACTTC. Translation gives CAWSPIGTKVDEQYF.

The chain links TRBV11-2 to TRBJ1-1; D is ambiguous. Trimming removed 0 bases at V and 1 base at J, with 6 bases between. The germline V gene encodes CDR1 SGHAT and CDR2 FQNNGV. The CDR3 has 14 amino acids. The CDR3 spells CASSLETANTEAFF. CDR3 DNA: TGTGCCAGCAGCTTAGAGACCGCGAACACTGAAGCTTTCTTT.

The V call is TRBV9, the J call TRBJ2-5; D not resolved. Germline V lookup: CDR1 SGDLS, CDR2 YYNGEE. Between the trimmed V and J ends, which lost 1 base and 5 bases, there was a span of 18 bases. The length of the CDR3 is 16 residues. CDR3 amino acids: CASSVNPNDPGETQYF. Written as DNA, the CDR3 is TGTGCCAGCAGCGTAAACCCGAACGACCCCGGCGAGACCCAGTACTTC.

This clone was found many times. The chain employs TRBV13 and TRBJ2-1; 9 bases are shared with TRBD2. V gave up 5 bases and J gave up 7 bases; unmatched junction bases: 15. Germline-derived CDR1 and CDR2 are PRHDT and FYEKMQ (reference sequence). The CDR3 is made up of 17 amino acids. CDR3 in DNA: TGTGCCAGCAGCCCCCGCGGTTTAGCGGGAGATGTTAATGAGCAGTTCTTC. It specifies CASSPRGLAGDVNEQFF.

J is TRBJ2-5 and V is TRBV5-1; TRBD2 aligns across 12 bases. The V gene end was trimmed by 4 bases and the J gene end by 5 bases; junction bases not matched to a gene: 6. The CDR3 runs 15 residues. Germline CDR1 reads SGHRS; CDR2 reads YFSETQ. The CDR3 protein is CASSTLAGGVETQYF. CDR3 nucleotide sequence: TGCGCCAGCAGCACTCTAGCGGGAGGGGTGGAGACCCAGTACTTC.

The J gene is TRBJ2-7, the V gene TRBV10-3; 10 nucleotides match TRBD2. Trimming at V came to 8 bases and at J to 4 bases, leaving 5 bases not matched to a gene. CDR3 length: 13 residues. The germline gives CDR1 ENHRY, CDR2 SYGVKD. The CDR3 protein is CAIGSSGSYEQYF. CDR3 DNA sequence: TGTGCCATCGGATCTAGCGGGAGTTACGAGCAGTACTTC.

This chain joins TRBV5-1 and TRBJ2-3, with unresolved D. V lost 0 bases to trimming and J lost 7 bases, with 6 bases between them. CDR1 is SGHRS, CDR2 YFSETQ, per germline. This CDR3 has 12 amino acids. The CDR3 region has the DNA TGCGCCAGCAGCTTGGACCACTATACGCAGTATTTT. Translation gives CASSLDHYTQYF. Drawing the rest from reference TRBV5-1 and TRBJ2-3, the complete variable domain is KAGVTQTPRYLIKTRGQQVTLSCSPISGHRSVSWYQQTPGQGLQFLFEYFSETQRNKGNFPGRFSGRQFSNSRSEMNVSTLELGDSALYLCASSLDHYTQYFGPGTRLTVL.

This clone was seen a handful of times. For the CDR3, the DNA is TGTGCCAGCTCACCCTCTAGCGGGGGGCGAGAGACCCAGTACTTC. It specifies CASSPSSGGRETQYF. The chain is built from TRBV18 and TRBJ2-5; 11 nucleotides match TRBD2. With V trimmed by 3 bases and J by 4 bases, 4 bases remained unmatched. Germline V CDR1 and CDR2: KGHSH, LQKENI. This CDR3 is 15 amino acids long.

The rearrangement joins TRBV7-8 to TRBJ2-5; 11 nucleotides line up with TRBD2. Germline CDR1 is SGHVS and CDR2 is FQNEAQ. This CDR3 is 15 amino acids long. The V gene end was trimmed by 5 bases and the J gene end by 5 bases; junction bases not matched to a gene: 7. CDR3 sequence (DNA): TGTGCCAGCAGCATTCGACTAGCGGGATCGGAGACCCAGTACTTC. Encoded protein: CASSIRLAGSETQYF.

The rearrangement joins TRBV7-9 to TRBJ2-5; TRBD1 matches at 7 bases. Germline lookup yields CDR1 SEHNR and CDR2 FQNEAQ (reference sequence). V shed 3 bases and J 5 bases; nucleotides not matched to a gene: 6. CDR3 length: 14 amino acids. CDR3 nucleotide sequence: TGTGCCAGCAGCTTCCCAGGGGGATCGGAGACCCAGTACTTC. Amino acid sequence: CASSFPGGSETQYF.

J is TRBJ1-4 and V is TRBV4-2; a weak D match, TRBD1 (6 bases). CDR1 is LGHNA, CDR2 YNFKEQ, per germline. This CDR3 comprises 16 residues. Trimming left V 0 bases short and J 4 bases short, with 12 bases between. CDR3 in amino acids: CASSQDTGAGNEKLFF. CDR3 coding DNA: TGTGCCAGCAGCCAAGATACGGGGGCCGGTAATGAAAAACTGTTTTTT.

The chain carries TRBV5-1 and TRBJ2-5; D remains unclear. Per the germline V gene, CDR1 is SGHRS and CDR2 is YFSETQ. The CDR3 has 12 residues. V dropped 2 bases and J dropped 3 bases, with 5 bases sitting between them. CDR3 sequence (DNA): TGCGCCAGCAGCTTAAACAAAGAGACCCAGTACTTC. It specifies CASSLNKETQYF. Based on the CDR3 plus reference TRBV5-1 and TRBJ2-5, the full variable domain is KAGVTQTPRYLIKTRGQQVTLSCSPISGHRSVSWYQQTPGQGLQFLFEYFSETQRNKGNFPGRFSGRQFSNSRSEMNVSTLELGDSALYLCASSLNKETQYFGPGTRLLVL.

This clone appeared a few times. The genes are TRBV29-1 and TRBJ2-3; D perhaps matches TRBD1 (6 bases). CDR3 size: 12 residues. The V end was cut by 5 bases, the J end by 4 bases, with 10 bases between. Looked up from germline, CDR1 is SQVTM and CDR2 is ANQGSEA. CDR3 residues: CSVKRGSDTQYF. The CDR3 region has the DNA TGCAGCGTTAAGAGGGGGTCAGATACGCAGTATTTT.

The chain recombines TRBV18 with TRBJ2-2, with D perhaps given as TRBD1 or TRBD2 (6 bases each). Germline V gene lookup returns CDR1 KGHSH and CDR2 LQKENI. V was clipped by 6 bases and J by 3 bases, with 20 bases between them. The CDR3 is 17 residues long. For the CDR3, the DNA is TGTGCCAGCTCCCCGGCGGGACAACCCCTGGACACCGGGGAGCTGTTTTTT. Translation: CASSPAGQPLDTGELFF. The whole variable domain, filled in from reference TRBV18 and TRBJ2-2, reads NAGVMQNPRHLVRRRGQEARLRCSPMKGHSHVYWYRQLPEEGLKFMVYLQKENIIDESGMPKERFSAEFPKEGPSILRIQQVVRGDSAAYFCASSPAGQPLDTGELFFGEGSRLTVL.

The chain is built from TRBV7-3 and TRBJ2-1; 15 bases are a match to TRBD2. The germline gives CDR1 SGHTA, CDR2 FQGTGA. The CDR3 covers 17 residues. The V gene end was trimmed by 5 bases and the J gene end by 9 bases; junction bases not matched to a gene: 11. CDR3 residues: CASSLRGLAGGEGEQFF. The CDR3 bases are TGTGCCAGCAGCCTTAGGGGACTAGCGGGAGGTGAAGGTGAGCAGTTCTTC.

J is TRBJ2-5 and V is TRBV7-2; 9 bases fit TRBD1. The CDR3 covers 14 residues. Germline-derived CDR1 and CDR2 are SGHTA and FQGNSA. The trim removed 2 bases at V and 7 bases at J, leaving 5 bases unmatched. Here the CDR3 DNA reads TGTGCCAGCAGCTTACACAGGGGGCTTGGGACCCAGTACTTC. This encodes CASSLHRGLGTQYF.

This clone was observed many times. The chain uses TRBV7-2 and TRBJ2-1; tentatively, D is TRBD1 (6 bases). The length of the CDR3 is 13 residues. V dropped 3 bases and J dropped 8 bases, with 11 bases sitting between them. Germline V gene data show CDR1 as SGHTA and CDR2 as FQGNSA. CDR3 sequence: CASSFRGFDEQFF. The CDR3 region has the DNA TGTGCCAGCAGCTTCAGGGGTTTCGATGAGCAGTTCTTC.

The CDR3 here is CASSPTQAGYNEQFF. DNA of the CDR3: TGTGCCAGCTCACCAACCCAGGCCGGTTACAATGAGCAGTTCTTC. The chain has TRBV18 and TRBJ2-1; D remains ambiguous. The CDR3 is 15 amino acids. Germline CDR1 reads KGHSH; CDR2 reads LQKENI. V was pared by 2 bases and J by 4 bases, with 12 bases between.

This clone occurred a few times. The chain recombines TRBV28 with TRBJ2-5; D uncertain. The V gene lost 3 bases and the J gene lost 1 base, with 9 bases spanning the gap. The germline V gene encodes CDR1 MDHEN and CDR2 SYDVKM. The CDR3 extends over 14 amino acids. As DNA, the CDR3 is TGTGCCAGCAGTTTGGGCTGGATCCAAGAGACCCAGTACTTC. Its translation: CASSLGWIQETQYF.

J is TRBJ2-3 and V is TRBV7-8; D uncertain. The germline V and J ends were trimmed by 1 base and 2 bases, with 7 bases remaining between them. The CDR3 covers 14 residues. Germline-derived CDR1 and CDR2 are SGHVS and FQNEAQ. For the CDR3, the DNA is TGTGCCAGCAGCTTAGGCCCAAACACAGATACGCAGTATTTT. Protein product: CASSLGPNTDTQYF.

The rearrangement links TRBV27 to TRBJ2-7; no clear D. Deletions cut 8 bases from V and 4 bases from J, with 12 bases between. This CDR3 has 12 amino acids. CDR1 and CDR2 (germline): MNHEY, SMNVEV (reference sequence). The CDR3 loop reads CASDLKKYEQYF. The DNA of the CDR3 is TGTGCCAGCGACCTCAAGAAATACGAGCAGTACTTC.

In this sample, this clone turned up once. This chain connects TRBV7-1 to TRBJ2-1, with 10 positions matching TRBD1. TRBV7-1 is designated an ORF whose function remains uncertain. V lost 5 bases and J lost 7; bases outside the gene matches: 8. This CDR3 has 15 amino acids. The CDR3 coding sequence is TGTGCCAGCAGCCCCGGGACAGGGGTTAAGAATGAGCAGTTCTTC. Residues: CASSPGTGVKNEQFF.

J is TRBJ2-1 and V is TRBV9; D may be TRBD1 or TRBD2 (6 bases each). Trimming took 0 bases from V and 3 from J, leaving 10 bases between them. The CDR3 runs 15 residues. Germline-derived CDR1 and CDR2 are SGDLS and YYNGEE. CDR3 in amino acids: CASSVVGGGYNEQFF. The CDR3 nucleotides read TGTGCCAGCAGCGTAGTCGGGGGCGGCTACAATGAGCAGTTCTTC. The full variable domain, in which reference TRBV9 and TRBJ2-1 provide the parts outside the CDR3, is DSGVTQTPKHLITATGQRVTLRCSPRSGDLSVYWYQQSLDQGLQFLIQYYNGEERAKGNILERFSAQQFPDLHSELNLSSLELGDSALYFCASSVVGGGYNEQFFGPGTRLTVL.

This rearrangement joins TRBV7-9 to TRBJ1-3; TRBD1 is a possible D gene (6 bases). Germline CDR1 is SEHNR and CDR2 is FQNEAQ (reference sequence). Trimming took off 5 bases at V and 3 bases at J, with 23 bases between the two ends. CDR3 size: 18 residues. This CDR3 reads CASSTTSDRPQSGNTIYF. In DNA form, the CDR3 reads TGTGCCAGCAGCACAACCTCGGACAGACCCCAAAGTGGAAACACCATATATTTT.

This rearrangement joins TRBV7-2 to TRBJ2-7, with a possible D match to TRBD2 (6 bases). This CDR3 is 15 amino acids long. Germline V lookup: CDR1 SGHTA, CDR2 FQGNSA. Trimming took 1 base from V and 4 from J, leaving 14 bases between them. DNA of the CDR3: TGTGCCAGCAGCTTAGGTCGGGAGTTGGTGTACGAGCAGTACTTC. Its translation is CASSLGRELVYEQYF. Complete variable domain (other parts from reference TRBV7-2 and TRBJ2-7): GAGVSQSPSNKVTEKGKDVELRCDPISGHTALYWYRQSLGQGLEFLIYFQGNSAPDKSGLPSDRFSAERTGGSVSTLTIQRTQQEDSAVYLCASSLGRELVYEQYFGPGTRLTVT.

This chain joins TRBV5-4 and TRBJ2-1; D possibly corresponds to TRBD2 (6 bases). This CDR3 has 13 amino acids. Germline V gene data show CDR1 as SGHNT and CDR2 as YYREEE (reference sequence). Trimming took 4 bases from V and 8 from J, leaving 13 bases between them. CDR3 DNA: TGTGCCAGCAGCGGGGGGACTCCCCATGAGCAGTTCTTC. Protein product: CASSGGTPHEQFF.

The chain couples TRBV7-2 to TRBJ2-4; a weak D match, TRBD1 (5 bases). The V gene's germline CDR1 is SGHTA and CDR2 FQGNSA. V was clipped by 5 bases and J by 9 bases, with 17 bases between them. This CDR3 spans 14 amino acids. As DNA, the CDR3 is TGTGCCAGCAGCCCCAACAGGAAGGAAAGCATTCAGTACTTC. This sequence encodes CASSPNRKESIQYF.